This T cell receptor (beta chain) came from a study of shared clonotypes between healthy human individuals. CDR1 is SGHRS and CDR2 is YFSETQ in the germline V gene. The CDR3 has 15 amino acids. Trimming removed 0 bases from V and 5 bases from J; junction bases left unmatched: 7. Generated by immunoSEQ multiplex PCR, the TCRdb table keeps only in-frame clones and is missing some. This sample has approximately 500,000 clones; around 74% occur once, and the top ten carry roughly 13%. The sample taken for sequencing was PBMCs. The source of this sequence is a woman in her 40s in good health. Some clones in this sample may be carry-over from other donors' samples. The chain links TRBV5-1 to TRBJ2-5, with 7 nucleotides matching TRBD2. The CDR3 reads CASSLGGSGLETQYF. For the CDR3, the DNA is TGCGCCAGCAGCTTGGGGGGTAGCGGGTTGGAGACCCAGTACTTC.